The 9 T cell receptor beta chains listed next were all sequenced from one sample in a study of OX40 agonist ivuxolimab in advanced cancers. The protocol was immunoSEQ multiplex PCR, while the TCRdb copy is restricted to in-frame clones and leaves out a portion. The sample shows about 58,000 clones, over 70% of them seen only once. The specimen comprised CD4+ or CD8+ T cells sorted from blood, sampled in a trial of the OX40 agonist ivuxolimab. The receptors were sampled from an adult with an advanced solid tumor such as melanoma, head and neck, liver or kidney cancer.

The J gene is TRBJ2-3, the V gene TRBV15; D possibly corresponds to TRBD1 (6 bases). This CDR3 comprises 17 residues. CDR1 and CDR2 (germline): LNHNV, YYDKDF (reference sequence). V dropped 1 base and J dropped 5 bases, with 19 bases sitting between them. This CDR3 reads CATSRGMLGAGGDTQYF. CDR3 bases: TGTGCCACCAGCAGAGGGATGTTGGGGGCAGGCGGAGATACGCAGTATTTT.

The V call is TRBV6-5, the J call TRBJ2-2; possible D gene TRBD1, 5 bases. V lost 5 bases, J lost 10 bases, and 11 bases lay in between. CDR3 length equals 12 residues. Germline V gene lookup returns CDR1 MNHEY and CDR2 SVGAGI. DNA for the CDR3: TGTGCCAGCAGTCTCGACAGAGAGGAGCTGTTTTTT. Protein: CASSLDREELFF.

The CDR3: CASSFANEQFF. The CDR3, as DNA: TGTGCCAGCAGCTTTGCAAATGAGCAGTTCTTC. The V gene is TRBV7-9, the J gene TRBJ2-1; D remains unclear. Germline V gene sequence: CDR1 SEHNR, CDR2 FQNEAQ (reference sequence). CDR3 size: 11 residues. The V gene lost 3 bases and the J gene lost 7 bases, with 4 bases spanning the gap.

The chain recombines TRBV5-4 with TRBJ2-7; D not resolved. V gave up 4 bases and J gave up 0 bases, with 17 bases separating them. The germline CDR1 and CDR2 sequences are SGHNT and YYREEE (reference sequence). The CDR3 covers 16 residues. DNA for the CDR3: TGTGCCAGCAGCCTGCAGGTGCAGGATCTCTCCTACGAGCAGTACTTC. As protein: CASSLQVQDLSYEQYF.

The CDR3: CAWNTGGWSPLHF. The CDR3, as DNA: TGTGCCTGGAATACAGGGGGCTGGTCACCCCTCCACTTT. The rearrangement joins TRBV30 to TRBJ1-6; TRBD1 matches 9 bases. The V and J ends lost 4 bases and 10 bases, in that order; junction bases with no gene match: 5. This CDR3 is built from 13 residues. Germline V gene sequence: CDR1 GTSNPN, CDR2 SVGIG (reference sequence). Full variable domain (outside the CDR3, taken from reference TRBV30 and TRBJ1-6): SQTIHQWPATLVQPVGSPLSLECTVEGTSNPNLYWYRQAAGRGLQLLFYSVGIGQISSEVPQNLSASRPQDRQFILSSKKLLLSDSGFYLCAWNTGGWSPLHFGNGTRLTVT.

DNA of the CDR3: TGTGCCAGCAGTCCAGATTCACCGACGGGTGAGCAGTACTTC. Translated, it gives CASSPDSPTGEQYF. V is TRBV5-5 and J is TRBJ2-7; D not certain. Trimming pared 5 bases from V and 7 bases from J, leaving 19 bases between. Per germline, CDR1 SGHKS and CDR2 YYEKEE (reference sequence). CDR3 length equals 14 residues. Looking up the rest from reference TRBV5-5 and TRBJ2-7 gives the full variable domain: DAGVTQSPTHLIKTRGQQVTLRCSPISGHKSVSWYQQVLGQGPQFIFQYYEKEERGRGNFPDRFSARQFPNYSSELNVNALLLGDSALYLCASSPDSPTGEQYFGPGTRLTVT.

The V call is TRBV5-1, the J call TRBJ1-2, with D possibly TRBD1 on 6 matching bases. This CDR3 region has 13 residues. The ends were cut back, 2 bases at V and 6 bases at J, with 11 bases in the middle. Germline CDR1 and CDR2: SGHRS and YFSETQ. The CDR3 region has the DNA TGCGCCAGCAGCTTTTCAGGGGCGGATGGCTACACCTTC. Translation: CASSFSGADGYTF.

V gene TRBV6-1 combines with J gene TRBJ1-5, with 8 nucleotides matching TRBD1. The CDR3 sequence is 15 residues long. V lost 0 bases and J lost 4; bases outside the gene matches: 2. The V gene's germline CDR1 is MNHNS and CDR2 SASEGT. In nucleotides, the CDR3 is TGTGCCAGCAGTGAAGCACGACAGGGGAATCAGCCCCAGCATTTT. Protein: CASSEARQGNQPQHF.

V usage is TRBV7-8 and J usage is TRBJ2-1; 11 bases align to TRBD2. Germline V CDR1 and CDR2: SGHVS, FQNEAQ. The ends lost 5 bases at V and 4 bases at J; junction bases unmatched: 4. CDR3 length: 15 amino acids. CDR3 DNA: TGTGCCAGCAGCGGGACTAGCGGAGTTTACAATGAGCAGTTCTTC. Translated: CASSGTSGVYNEQFF. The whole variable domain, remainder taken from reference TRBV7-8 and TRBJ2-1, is GAGVSQSPRYKVAKRGQDVALRCDPISGHVSLFWYQQALGQGPEFLTYFQNEAQLDKSGLPSDRFFAERPEGSVSTLKIQRTQQEDSAVYLCASSGTSGVYNEQFFGPGTRLTVL.